This paragraph covers one T cell receptor (beta chain) sequence. What it binds is unknown. These data come from a study of T cell responses to AZD1222 COVID-19 vaccine. Findings and caveats of the study: Most donors were white British, females outnumbered males, and clonal diversity was possibly underestimated. Spike-spanning, vaccine-associated CD4 TCRs were dominant at 160-218 and 743-854.

Some clones are missing from TCRdb's copy, which holds only in-frame ones; the method was immunoSEQ multiplex PCR. The table records around 66,000 clones, 79% of them present only once. The CDR3 extends over 13 amino acids. J was trimmed by 3 bases and V by 8 bases; bases with no gene match: 4. The germline V gene has CDR1 SGHVS and CDR2 FQNEAQ. V usage is TRBV7-8 and J usage is TRBJ2-7; 10 nucleotides match TRBD1. The source is an adult in good health. Sequencing used peripheral blood, obtained on day 0 of MenACWY control vaccination. As DNA, the CDR3 is TGTGCCAGCGGTCGGACAGGGGGCTACGAGCAGTACTTC. It codes for CASGRTGGYEQYF.